This entry concerns a single T cell receptor beta chain. Its antigen remains unidentified. V was clipped by 1 base and J by 5 bases; unmatched bases: 10. The CDR3 consists of 16 residues. Germline-derived CDR1 and CDR2 are SGHRS and YFSETQ. Regarding treatment: oral pan-JAK inhibitor, 5-10 mg twice daily. Sorting of PBMCs yielded the CD4+ and CD8+ T cells. The sample originates from a study of CD8+ T cells in alopecia areata. Study overall: Treatment comprised oral tofacitinib, 5 to 10 mg twice daily, in treated patients. Study conclusions and caveats: In scalp, tofacitinib significantly decreased clonality and expanded CD8+ clones among the top 100. Sharing of TCR sequences between patients (possibly for HLA-related reasons) was less clear than in mice.

Extraction and reverse transcription of RNA yielded cDNA as the sequencing template. The repertoire was sequenced with immunoSEQ multiplex PCR; TCRdb's copy has only in-frame clones and lacks some. Here the sample spans tens of thousands of clones, 66% being singletons. This chain joins TRBV5-1 and TRBJ2-5; the match to TRBD2 covers 8 bases. The specimen was CD8+ T cells sorted from blood, collected at week 24, from a patient treated with tofacitinib. This clonotype was obtained from a human donor with alopecia areata. CDR3 in amino acids: CASSLFSGGPKETQYF. CDR3 nucleotides: TGCGCCAGCAGCTTGTTCTCGGGAGGGCCGAAGGAGACCCAGTACTTC.